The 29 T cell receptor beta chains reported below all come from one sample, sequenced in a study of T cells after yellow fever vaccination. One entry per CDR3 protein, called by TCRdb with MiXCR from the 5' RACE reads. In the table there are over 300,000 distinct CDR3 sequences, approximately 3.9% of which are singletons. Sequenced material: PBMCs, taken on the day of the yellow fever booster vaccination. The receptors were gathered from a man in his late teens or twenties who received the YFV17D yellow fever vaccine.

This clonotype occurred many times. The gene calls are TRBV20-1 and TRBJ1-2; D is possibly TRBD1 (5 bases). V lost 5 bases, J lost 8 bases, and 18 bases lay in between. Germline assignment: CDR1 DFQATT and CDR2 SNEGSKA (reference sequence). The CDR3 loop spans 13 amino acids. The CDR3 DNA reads TGCAGTGCTCCCCATCCAGGGTTGGGAGGCTACACCTTC. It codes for CSAPHPGLGGYTF.

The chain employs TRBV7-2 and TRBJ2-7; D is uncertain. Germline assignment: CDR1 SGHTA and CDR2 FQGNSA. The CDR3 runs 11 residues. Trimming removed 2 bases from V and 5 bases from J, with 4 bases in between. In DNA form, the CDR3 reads TGTGCCAGCAGCTTAAGCCACGAGCAGTACTTC. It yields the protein CASSLSHEQYF.

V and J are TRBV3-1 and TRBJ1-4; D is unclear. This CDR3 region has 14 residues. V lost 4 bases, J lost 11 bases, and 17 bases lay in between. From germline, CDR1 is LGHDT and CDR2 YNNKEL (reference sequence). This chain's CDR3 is CASSPRPDGTKLFF. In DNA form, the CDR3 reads TGTGCCAGCAGCCCTAGACCGGACGGTACGAAACTGTTTTTT.

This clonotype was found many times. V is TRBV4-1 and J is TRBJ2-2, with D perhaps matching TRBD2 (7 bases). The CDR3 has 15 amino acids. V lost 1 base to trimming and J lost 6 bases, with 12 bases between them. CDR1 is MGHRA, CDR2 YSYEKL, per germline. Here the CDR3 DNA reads TGCGCCAGCAGCCAAGCCGGGGGGCCGGCCGGGGAGCTGTTTTTT. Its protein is CASSQAGGPAGELFF.

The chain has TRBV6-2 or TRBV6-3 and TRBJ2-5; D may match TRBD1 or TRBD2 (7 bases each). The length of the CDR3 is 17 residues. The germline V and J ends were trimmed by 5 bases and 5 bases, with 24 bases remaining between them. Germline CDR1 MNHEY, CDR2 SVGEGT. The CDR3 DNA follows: TGTGCCAGCAGTGACCCCAGGGGGGGGGGGCCTCTGGAGACCCAGTACTTC. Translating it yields CASSDPRGGGPLETQYF.

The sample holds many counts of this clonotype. The CDR3 protein is CASSREKTNYYEQYF. For the CDR3, the DNA is TGTGCCAGCAGCCGAGAAAAGACCAATTACTACGAGCAGTACTTC. This chain links TRBV4-2 with TRBJ2-7; D call uncertain. The CDR3 is 15 residues long. Trimming removed 4 bases at V and 3 bases at J, with 16 bases between. Germline V gene sequence: CDR1 LGHNA, CDR2 YNFKEQ.

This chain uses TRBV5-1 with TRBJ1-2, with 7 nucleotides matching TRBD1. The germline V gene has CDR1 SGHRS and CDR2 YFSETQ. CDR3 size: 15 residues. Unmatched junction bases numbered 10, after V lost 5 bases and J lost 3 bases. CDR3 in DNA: TGCGCCAGCAGTATTGGGACAGCCGTTCACTATGGCTACACCTTC. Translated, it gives CASSIGTAVHYGYTF.

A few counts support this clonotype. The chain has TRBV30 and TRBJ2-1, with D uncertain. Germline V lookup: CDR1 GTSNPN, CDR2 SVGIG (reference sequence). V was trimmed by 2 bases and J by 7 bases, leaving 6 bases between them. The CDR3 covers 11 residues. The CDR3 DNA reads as TGTGCCTGGAGTTTAGATAATGAGCAGTTCTTC. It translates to CAWSLDNEQFF.

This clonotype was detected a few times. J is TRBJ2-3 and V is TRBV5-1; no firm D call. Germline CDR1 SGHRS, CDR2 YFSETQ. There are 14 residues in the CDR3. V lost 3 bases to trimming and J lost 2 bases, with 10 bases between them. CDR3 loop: CASSSGRNTDTQYF. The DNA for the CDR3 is TGCGCCAGCAGCTCCGGCCGGAACACAGATACGCAGTATTTT. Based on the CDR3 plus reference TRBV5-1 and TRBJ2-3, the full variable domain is KAGVTQTPRYLIKTRGQQVTLSCSPISGHRSVSWYQQTPGQGLQFLFEYFSETQRNKGNFPGRFSGRQFSNSRSEMNVSTLELGDSALYLCASSSGRNTDTQYFGPGTRLTVL.

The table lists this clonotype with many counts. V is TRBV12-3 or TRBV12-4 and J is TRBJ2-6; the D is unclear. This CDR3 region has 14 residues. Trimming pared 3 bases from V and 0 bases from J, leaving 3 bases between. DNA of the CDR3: TGTGCCAGCAGTTTCCTCTCTGGGGCCAACGTCCTGACTTTC. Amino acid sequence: CASSFLSGANVLTF.

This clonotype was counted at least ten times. The CDR3 spells CASSFTRHIGELFF. CDR3 DNA: TGTGCCAGCAGCTTCACCCGACACATCGGGGAGCTGTTTTTT. The chain has TRBV7-2 and TRBJ2-2; unclear D gene. V shed 3 bases and J shed 7 bases, with 12 bases lying between them. The CDR3 runs to 14 residues. Germline V gene data show CDR1 as SGHTA and CDR2 as FQGNSA.

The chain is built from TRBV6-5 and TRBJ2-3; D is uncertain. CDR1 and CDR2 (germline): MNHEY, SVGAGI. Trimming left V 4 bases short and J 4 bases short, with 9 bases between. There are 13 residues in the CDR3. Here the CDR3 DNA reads TGTGCCAGCAGTTCCTTCTGGGCAGATACGCAGTATTTT. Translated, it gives CASSSFWADTQYF.

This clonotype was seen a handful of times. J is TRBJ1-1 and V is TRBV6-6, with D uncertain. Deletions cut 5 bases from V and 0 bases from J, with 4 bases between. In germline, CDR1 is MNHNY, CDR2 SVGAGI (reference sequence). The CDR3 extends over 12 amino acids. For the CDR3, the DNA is TGTGCCAGCAGTGAACTGAACACTGAAGCTTTCTTT. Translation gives CASSELNTEAFF.

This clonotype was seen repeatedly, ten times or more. The CDR3 coding sequence is TGTGCCAGCAGCCTGCCATTGGGCCAAGAGACCCAGTACTTC. Protein: CASSLPLGQETQYF. The J gene is TRBJ2-5, the V gene TRBV7-6; D is unresolved. Germline V gene data show CDR1 as SGHVS and CDR2 as FNYEAQ. The CDR3 length is 14 residues. The V and J ends lost 5 bases and 1 base respectively, with 11 bases between them.

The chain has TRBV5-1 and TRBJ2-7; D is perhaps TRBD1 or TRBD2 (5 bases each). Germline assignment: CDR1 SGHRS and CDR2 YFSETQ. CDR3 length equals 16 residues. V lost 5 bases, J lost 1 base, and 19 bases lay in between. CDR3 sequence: CASSRGRFALSYEQYF. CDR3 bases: TGCGCCAGCAGTCGGGGCAGATTCGCCCTGTCCTACGAGCAGTACTTC.

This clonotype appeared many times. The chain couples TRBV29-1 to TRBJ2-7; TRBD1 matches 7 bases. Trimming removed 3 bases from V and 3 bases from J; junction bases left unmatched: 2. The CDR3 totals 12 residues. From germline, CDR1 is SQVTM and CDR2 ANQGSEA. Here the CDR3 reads CSVERQGYEQYF. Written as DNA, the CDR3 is TGCAGCGTTGAGCGACAGGGCTACGAGCAGTACTTC.

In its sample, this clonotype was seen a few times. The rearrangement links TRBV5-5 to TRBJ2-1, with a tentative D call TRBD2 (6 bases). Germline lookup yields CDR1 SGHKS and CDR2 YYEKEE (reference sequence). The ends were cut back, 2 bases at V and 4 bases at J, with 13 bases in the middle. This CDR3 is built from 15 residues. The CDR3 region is CASSFAAGGYNEQFF. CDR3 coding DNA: TGTGCCAGCAGCTTTGCAGCCGGGGGATACAATGAGCAGTTCTTC. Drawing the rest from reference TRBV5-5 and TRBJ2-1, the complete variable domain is DAGVTQSPTHLIKTRGQQVTLRCSPISGHKSVSWYQQVLGQGPQFIFQYYEKEERGRGNFPDRFSARQFPNYSSELNVNALLLGDSALYLCASSFAAGGYNEQFFGPGTRLTVL.

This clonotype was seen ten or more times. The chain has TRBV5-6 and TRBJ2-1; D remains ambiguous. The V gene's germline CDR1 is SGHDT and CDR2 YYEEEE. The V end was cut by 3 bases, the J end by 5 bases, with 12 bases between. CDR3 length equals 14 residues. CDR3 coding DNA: TGTGCCAGCAGCTGGAGAGTGAACGACAATGAGCAGTTCTTC. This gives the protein CASSWRVNDNEQFF. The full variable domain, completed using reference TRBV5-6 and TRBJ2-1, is DAGVTQSPTHLIKTRGQQVTLRCSPKSGHDTVSWYQQALGQGPQFIFQYYEEEERQRGNFPDRFSGHQFPNYSSELNVNALLLGDSALYLCASSWRVNDNEQFFGPGTRLTVL.

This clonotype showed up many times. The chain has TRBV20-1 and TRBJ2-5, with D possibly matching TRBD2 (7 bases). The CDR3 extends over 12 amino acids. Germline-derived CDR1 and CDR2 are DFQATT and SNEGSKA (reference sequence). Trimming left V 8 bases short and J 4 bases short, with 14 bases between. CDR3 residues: CSPKGGGETQYF. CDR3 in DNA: TGCAGTCCCAAAGGGGGGGGAGAGACCCAGTACTTC.

The CDR3 here is CASSPSVPSHTEAFF. In nucleotides, the CDR3 is TGTGCCAGCAGCCCCTCCGTTCCAAGTCACACTGAAGCTTTCTTT. The chain has TRBV3-2 and TRBJ1-1. TRBV3-2 is labeled a pseudogene. This CDR3 is built from 15 residues.

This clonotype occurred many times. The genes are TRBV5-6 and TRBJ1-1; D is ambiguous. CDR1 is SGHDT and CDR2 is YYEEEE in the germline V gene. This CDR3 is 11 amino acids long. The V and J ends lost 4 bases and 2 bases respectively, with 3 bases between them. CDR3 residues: CASSHNTEAFF. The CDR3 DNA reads TGTGCCAGCAGCCATAACACTGAAGCTTTCTTT.

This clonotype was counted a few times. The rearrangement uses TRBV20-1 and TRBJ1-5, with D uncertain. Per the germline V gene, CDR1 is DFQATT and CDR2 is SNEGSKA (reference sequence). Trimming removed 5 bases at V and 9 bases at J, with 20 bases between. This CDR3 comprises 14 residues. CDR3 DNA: TGCAGTGCTGGAGGCTTGTCTCTCCCCAGGCCCCAGCATTTT. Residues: CSAGGLSLPRPQHF.

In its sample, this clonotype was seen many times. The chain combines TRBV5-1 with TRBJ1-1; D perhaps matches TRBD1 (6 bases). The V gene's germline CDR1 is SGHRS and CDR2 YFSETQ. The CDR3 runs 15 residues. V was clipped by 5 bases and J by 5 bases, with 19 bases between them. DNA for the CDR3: TGCGCCAGCAGATCGGACGGGGGCCGGCGGACTGAAGCTTTCTTT. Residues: CASRSDGGRRTEAFF. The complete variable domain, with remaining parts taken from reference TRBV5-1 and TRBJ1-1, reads KAGVTQTPRYLIKTRGQQVTLSCSPISGHRSVSWYQQTPGQGLQFLFEYFSETQRNKGNFPGRFSGRQFSNSRSEMNVSTLELGDSALYLCASRSDGGRRTEAFFGQGTRLTVV.

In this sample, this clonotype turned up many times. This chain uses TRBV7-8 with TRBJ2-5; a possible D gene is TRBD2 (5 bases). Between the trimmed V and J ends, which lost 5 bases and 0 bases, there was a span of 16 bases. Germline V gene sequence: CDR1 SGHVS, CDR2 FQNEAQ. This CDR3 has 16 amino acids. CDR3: CASSLLERLYQETQYF. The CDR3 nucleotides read TGTGCCAGCAGCCTCCTGGAGCGGCTGTACCAAGAGACCCAGTACTTC.

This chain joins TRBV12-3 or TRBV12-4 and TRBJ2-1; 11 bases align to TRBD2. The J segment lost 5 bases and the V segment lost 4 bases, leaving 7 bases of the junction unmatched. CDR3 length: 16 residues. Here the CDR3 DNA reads TGTGCCAGCAGTTCTCCGGGTAGCGGGGGGGACAATGAGCAGTTCTTC. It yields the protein CASSSPGSGGDNEQFF.

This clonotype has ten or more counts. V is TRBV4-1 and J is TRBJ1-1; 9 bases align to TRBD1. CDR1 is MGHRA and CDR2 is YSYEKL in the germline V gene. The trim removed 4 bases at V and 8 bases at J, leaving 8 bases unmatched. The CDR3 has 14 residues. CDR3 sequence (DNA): TGCGCCAGCAGCCGGATCCCGGGACAGGGCGAAGCTTTCTTT. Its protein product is CASSRIPGQGEAFF.

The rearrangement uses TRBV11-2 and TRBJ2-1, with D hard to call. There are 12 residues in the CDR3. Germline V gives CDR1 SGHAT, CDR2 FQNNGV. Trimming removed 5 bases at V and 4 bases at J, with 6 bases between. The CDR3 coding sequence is TGTGCCAGCAGCACAGCGTACAATGAGCAGTTCTTC. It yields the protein CASSTAYNEQFF. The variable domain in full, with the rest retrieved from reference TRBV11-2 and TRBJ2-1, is EAGVAQSPRYKIIEKRQSVAFWCNPISGHATLYWYQQILGQGPKLLIQFQNNGVVDDSQLPKDRFSAERLKGVDSTLKIQPAKLEDSAVYLCASSTAYNEQFFGPGTRLTVL.

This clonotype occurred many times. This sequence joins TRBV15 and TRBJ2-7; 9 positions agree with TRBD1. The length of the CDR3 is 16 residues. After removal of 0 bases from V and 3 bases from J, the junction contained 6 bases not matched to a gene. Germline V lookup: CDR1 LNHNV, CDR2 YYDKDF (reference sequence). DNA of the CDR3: TGTGCCACCAGCAGAGATTGGGGGACAGGGTTCTACGAGCAGTACGTC. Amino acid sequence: CATSRDWGTGFYEQYV.

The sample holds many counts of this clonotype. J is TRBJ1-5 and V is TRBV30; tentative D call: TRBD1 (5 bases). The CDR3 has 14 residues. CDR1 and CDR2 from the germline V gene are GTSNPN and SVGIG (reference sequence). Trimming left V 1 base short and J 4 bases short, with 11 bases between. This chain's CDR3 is CAWSGGEINQPQHF. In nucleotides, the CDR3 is TGTGCCTGGAGTGGGGGCGAGATAAATCAGCCCCAGCATTTT.